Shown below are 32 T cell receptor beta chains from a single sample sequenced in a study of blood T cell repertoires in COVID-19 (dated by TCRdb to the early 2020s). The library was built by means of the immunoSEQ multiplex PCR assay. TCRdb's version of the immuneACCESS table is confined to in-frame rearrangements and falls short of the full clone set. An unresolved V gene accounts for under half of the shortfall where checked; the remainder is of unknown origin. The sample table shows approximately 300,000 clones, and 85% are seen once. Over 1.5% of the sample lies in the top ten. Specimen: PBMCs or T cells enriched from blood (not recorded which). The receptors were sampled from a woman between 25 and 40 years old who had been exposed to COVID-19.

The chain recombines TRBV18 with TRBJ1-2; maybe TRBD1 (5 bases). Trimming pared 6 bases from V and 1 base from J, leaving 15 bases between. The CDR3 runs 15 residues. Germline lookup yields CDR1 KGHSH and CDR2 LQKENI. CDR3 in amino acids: CASSPGGENNYGYTF. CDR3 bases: TGTGCCAGCTCCCCCGGGGGGGAGAATAACTATGGCTACACCTTC.

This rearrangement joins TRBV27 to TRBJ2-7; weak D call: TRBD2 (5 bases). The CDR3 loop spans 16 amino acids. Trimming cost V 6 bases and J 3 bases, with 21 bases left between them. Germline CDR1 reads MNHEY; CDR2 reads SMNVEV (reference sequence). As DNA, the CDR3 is TGTGCCAGCAGGGACTCCCTGGGGATAAGGGTCTACGAGCAGTACTTC. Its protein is CASRDSLGIRVYEQYF.

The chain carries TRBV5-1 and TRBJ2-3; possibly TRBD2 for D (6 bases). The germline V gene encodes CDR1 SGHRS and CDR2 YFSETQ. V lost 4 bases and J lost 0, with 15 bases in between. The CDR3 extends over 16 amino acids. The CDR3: CASSKTGDFSTDTQYF. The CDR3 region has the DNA TGCGCCAGCAGCAAGACGGGGGACTTTAGCACAGATACGCAGTATTTT.

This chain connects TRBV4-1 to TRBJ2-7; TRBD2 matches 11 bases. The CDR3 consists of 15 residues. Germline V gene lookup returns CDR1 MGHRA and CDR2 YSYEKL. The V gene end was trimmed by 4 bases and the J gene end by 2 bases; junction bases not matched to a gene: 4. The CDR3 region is CASSLLAGGPYEQYF. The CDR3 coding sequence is TGCGCCAGCAGCCTCTTAGCGGGAGGGCCCTACGAGCAGTACTTC.

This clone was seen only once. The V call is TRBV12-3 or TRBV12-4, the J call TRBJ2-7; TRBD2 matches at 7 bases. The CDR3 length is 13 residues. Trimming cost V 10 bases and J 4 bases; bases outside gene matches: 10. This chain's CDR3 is CATTRGLLYEQYF. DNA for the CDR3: TGTGCCACCACCCGGGGACTACTATACGAGCAGTACTTC.

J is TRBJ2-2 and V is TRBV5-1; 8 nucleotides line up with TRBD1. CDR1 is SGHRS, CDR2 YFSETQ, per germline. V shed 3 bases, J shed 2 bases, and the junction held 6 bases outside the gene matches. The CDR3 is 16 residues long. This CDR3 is CASSSGTGGNTGELFF. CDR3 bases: TGCGCCAGCAGCTCGGGGACAGGAGGTAACACCGGGGAGCTGTTTTTT.

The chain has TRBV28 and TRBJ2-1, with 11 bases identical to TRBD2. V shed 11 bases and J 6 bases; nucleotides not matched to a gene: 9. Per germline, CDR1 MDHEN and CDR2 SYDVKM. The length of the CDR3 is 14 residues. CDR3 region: CAAQGLADLNEQFF. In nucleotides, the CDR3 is TGTGCCGCACAGGGACTAGCGGATCTCAATGAGCAGTTCTTC.

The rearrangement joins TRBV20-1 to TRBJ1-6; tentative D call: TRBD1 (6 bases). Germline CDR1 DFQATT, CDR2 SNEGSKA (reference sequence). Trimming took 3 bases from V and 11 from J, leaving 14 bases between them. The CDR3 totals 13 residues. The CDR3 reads CSASKGVGAPLHF. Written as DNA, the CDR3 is TGCAGTGCTAGTAAGGGGGTTGGGGCACCCCTCCACTTT.

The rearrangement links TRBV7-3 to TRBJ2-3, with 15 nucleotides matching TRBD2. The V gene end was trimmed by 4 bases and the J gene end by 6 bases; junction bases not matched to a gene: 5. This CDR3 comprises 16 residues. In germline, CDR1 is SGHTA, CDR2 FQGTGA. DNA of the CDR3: TGTGCCAGCAGCTCCCGGACTAGCGGGGGGGCCGATACGCAGTATTTT. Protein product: CASSSRTSGGADTQYF.

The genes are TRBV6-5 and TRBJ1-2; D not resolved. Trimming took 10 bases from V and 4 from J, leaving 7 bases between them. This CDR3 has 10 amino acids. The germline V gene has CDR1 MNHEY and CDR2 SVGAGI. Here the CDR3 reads CATLLYGYTF. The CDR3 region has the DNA TGTGCCACCCTACTCTATGGCTACACCTTC.

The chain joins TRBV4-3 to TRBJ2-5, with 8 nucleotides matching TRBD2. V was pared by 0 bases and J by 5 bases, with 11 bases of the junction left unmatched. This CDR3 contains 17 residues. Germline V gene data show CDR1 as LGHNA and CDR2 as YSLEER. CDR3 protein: CASSQESSGGKYETQYF. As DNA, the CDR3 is TGCGCCAGCAGCCAAGAATCCAGCGGGGGCAAATACGAGACCCAGTACTTC.

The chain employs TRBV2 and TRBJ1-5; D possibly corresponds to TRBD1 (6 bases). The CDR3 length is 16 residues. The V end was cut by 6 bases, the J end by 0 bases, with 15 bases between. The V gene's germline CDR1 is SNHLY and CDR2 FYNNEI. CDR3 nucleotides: TGTGCCAGCAGGTTAATTGGGGGCTATAGCAATCAGCCCCAGCATTTT. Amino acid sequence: CASRLIGGYSNQPQHF.

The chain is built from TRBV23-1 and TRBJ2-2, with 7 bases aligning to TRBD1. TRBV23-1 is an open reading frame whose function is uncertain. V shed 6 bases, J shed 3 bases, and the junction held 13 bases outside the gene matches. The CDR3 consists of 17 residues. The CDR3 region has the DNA TGCGCCAGCAGACCCAATACACAGGGGCCTTACACCGGGGAGCTGTTTTTT. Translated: CASRPNTQGPYTGELFF.

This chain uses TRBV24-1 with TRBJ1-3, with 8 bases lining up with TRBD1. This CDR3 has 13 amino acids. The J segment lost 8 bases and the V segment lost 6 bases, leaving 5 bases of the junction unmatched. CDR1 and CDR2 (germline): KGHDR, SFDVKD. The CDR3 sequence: CATSRQGADTIYF. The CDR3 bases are TGTGCCACCAGTCGCCAGGGGGCTGACACCATATATTTT.

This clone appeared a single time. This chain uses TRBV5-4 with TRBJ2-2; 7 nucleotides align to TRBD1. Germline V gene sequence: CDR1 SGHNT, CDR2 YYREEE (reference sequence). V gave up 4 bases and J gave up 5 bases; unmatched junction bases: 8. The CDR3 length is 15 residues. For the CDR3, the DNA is TGTGCCAGCAGCCCAAGACAGGGTCGAACCGGGGAGCTGTTTTTT. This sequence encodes CASSPRQGRTGELFF.

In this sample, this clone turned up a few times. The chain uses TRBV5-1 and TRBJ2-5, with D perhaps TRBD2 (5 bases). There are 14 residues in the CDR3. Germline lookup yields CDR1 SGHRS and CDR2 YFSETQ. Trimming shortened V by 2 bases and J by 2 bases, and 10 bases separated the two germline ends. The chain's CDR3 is CASSFPPGQETQYF. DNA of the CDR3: TGCGCCAGCAGCTTCCCCCCGGGGCAAGAGACCCAGTACTTC.

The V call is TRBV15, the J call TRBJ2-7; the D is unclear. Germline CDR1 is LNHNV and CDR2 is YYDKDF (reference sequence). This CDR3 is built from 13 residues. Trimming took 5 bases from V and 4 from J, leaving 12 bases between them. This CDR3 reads CATSYEVGYEQYF. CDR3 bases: TGTGCCACCAGCTATGAGGTGGGTTACGAGCAGTACTTC.

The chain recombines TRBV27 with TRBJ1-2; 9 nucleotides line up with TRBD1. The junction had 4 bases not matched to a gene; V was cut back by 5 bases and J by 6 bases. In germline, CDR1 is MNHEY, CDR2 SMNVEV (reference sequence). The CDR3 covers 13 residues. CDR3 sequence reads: CASSPRDRDGYTF. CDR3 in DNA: TGTGCCAGCAGTCCCCGGGACAGGGATGGCTACACCTTC.

The CDR3 sequence is CASSWGTGGETQYF. The CDR3 DNA reads as TGTGCCAGCAGCTGGGGGACAGGGGGAGAGACCCAGTACTTC. The chain carries TRBV5-6 and TRBJ2-5; 11 nucleotides match TRBD1. The CDR3 runs 14 residues. Losses at the gene ends were 3 bases for V and 4 bases for J; bases not matched to a gene: 2. From germline, CDR1 is SGHDT and CDR2 YYEEEE.

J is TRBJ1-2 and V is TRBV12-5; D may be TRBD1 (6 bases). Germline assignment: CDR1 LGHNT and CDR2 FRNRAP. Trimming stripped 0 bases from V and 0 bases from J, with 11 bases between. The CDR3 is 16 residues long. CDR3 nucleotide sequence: TGTGCTAGTGGTTTGGTCCGGACAGAGACTAACTATGGCTACACCTTC. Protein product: CASGLVRTETNYGYTF.

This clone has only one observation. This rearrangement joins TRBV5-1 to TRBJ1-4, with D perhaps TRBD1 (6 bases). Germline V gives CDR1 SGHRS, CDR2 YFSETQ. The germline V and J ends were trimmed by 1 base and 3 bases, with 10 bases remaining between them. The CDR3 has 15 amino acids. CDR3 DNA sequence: TGCGCCAGCAGCTTGTTGACAGGAGCTAATGAAAAACTGTTTTTT. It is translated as CASSLLTGANEKLFF.

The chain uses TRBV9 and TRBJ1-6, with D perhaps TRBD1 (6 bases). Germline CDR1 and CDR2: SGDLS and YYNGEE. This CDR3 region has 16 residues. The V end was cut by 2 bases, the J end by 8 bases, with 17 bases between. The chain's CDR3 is CASSVLQGPGDSPLHF. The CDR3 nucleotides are TGTGCCAGCAGCGTTCTACAGGGTCCTGGGGATTCACCCCTCCACTTT.

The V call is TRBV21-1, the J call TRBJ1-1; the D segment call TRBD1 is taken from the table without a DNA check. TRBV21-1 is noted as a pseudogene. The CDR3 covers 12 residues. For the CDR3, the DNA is TGCGTCACAGGGCCCCTGAACACTGAAGCTTTCTTT. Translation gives CVTGPLNTEAFF.

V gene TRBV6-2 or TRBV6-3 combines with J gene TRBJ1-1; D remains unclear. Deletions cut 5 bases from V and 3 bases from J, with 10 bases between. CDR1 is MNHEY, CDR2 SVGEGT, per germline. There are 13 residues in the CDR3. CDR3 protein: CASSKIGYTEAFF. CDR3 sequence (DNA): TGTGCCAGCAGTAAAATCGGTTACACTGAAGCTTTCTTT.

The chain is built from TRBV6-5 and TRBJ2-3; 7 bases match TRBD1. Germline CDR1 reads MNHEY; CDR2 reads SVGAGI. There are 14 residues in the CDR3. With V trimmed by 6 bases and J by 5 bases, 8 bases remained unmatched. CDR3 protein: CASRAGGGIDTQYF. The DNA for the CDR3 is TGTGCCAGCAGGGCAGGGGGTGGGATAGATACGCAGTATTTT.

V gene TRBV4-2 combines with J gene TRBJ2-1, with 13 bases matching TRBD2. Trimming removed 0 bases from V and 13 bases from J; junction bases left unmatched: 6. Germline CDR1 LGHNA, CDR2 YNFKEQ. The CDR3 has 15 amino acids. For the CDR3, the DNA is TGTGCCAGCAGCCAAGATACTAGCGGGGGGGCCTTTCAGTTCTTC. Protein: CASSQDTSGGAFQFF.

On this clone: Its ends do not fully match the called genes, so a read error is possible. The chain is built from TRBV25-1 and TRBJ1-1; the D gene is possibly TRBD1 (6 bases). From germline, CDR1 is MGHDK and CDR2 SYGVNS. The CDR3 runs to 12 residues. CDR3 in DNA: TGTGCCAGCAATCACGAGACAGGCTTAGTCCTATTT. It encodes CASNHETGLVLF.

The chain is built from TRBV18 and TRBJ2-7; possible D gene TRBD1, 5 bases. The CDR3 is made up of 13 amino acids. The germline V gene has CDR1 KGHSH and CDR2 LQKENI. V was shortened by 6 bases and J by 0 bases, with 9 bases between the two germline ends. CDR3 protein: CASSLQDSYEQYF. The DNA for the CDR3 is TGTGCCAGCTCCCTACAGGACTCCTACGAGCAGTACTTC.

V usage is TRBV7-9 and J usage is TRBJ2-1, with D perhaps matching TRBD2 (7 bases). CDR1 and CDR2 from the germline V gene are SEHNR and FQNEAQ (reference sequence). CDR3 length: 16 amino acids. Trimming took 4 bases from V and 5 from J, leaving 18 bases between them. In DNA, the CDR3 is TGTGCCAGCAGCTCGTTGGAGGGGGGGCGCAACAATGAGCAGTTCTTC. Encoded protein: CASSSLEGGRNNEQFF.

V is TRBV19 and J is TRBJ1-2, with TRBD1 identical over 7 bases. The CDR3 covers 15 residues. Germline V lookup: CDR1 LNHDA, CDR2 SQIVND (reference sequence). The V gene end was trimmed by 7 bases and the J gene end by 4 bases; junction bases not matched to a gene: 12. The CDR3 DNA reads TGTGCCAGTACCCATCAACAGGGACAGATCTATGGCTACACCTTC. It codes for CASTHQQGQIYGYTF.

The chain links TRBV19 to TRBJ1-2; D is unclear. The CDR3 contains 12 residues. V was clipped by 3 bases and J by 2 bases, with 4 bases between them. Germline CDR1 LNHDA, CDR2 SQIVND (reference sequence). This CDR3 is CASSIPNYGYTF. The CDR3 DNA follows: TGTGCCAGTAGTATCCCAAACTATGGCTACACCTTC.

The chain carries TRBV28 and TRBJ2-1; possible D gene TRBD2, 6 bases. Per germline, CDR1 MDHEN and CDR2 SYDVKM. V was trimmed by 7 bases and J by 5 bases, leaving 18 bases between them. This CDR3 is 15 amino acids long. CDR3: CASISDGSGNNEQFF. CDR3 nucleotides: TGTGCCAGCATTTCCGACGGTAGCGGCAACAATGAGCAGTTCTTC.